This record covers a single T cell receptor beta chain. Its cognate antigen is unknown. These data come from a study of OX40 agonist ivuxolimab in advanced cancers. Study information: Three patients got partial responses; one had hepatocellular carcinoma and two had cutaneous melanoma.

The repertoire was sequenced with immunoSEQ multiplex PCR; TCRdb's copy has only in-frame clones and lacks some. The data contain about 110,000 clones, 90% of them singletons. The V gene's germline CDR1 is MNHEY and CDR2 SVGAGI. V shed 7 bases and J shed 10 bases, with 14 bases lying between them. The CDR3 totals 13 residues. Broader study findings: Fewer expanded clones were found on average in CD4+ than in CD8+ T cells.

If patients had autoimmune disease history or systemic immunosuppression, they were excluded. The receptor's source is an adult with an advanced solid tumor such as melanoma, head and neck, liver or kidney cancer. The chain links TRBV6-5 to TRBJ1-6; D ambiguous. This specimen consisted of CD4+ or CD8+ T cells sorted from blood, obtained in a trial of the OX40 agonist ivuxolimab. The DNA for the CDR3 is TGTGCCAGCACCCCTAGGTCCGGGTCACCCCTCCACTTT. It codes for CASTPRSGSPLHF.